Listed below are T cell receptor beta chains from one sample, sequenced in a study of a mutant IDH1 vaccine in newly diagnosed glioma. The table came from immunoSEQ multiplex PCR; TCRdb's copy has only in-frame clones and leaves some out. The data show approximately 25,000 clones, approximately 88% seen once. These receptors are not linked to any known antigen. The specimen was PBMCs, collected from a glioma patient whose treatment included an IDH1 peptide vaccine. The receptors come from a middle-aged man with glioma. CDR3s include the opening cysteine and the closing phenylalanine or tryptophan. Fields, in order: clone size, CDR3 length, J gene, V gene, D gene, CDR3 protein, CDR3 DNA. The D gene is left open where the match is weak. Clone size, where shown, is once, few, many, or a class for clones that have expanded.

size: few
length: 13
J: TRBJ2-3
V: TRBV19
D: NA
CDR3: CASSNPGGDTQYF
DNA: TGTGCCAGTAGTAACCCCGGGGGTGATACGCAGTATTTT

size: NA
length: 14
J: TRBJ1-4
V: TRBV5-1
D: NA
CDR3: CASSLRGGSEKLFF
DNA: TGCGCCAGCAGCTTGAGGGGTGGAAGTGAAAAACTGTTTTTT

size: NA
length: 15
J: TRBJ2-7
V: TRBV19
D: TRBD1
CDR3: CASSRKLQGNYEQYF
DNA: TGTGCCAGTAGTAGGAAACTACAGGGGAACTACGAGCAGTACTTC

size: NA
length: 15
J: TRBJ2-7
V: TRBV5-4
D: NA
CDR3: CASSLDGLAPYEQYF
DNA: TGTGCCAGCAGCTTGGACGGATTGGCCCCCTACGAGCAGTACTTC

size: NA
length: 15
J: TRBJ2-7
V: TRBV5-1
D: NA
CDR3: CASSPGSREVYEQYF
DNA: TGCGCCAGCAGCCCCGGAAGCAGGGAGGTCTACGAGCAGTACTTC

size: NA
length: 13
J: TRBJ1-2
V: TRBV19
D: NA
CDR3: CASSMGPGYGYTF
DNA: TGTGCCAGTAGTATGGGACCAGGCTATGGCTACACCTTC

size: NA
length: 18
J: TRBJ1-3
V: TRBV28
D: NA
CDR3: CASSIPRFTGRIGNTIYF
DNA: TGTGCCAGCAGCATTCCTCGATTCACAGGGAGAATTGGAAACACCATATATTTT

size: NA
length: 17
J: TRBJ2-6
V: TRBV30
D: NA
CDR3: CAWKGTPPLSGANVLTF
DNA: TGTGCCTGGAAAGGGACTCCCCCTCTCTCTGGGGCCAACGTCCTGACTTTC

size: NA
length: 17
J: TRBJ2-7
V: TRBV14
D: TRBD2
CDR3: CASSQVLAGGPIYEQYF
DNA: TGTGCCAGCAGCCAAGTGCTAGCGGGAGGGCCGATATACGAGCAGTACTTC

size: once
length: 13
J: TRBJ1-3
V: TRBV25-1
D: NA
CDR3: CASISISGNTIYF
DNA: TGTGCCAGCATTTCGATCTCTGGAAACACCATATATTTT

size: once
length: 14
J: TRBJ2-2
V: TRBV15
D: NA
CDR3: CATSRGQAPGELFF
DNA: TGTGCCACCAGCAGAGGACAGGCTCCCGGGGAGCTGTTTTTT

size: NA
length: 17
J: TRBJ2-7
V: TRBV7-9
D: NA
CDR3: CASSHPDRAGGHYEQYF
DNA: TGTGCCAGCAGCCACCCGGACAGGGCGGGAGGTCATTACGAGCAGTACTTC

size: NA
length: 16
J: TRBJ2-1
V: TRBV18
D: TRBD2
CDR3: CASSPAGLAAYNEQFF
DNA: TGTGCCAGCTCACCAGCGGGACTAGCGGCTTACAATGAGCAGTTCTTC

size: NA
length: 15
J: TRBJ2-7
V: TRBV28
D: NA
CDR3: CASSLITGGRYEQYF
DNA: TGTGCCAGCAGTTTAATTACTGGGGGGCGGTACGAGCAGTACTTC

size: NA
length: 14
J: TRBJ2-2
V: TRBV11-2
D: TRBD2
CDR3: CASSQLAGGRELFF
DNA: TGTGCCAGCAGTCAACTAGCGGGAGGGAGGGAGCTGTTTTTT

size: NA
length: 15
J: TRBJ1-1
V: TRBV2
D: NA
CDR3: CASSRYHREYTEAFF
DNA: TGTGCCAGCAGTAGATATCACAGGGAATACACTGAAGCTTTCTTT

size: NA
length: 15
J: TRBJ2-7
V: TRBV19
D: TRBD2
CDR3: CASSAPGLATYEQYF
DNA: TGTGCCAGTAGTGCCCCGGGACTAGCGACCTACGAGCAGTACTTC

size: NA
length: 12
J: TRBJ2-7
V: TRBV14
D: NA
CDR3: CASSSQRYEQYF
DNA: TGTGCCAGCAGCTCACAGCGATACGAGCAGTACTTC

size: NA
length: 13
J: TRBJ2-2
V: TRBV18
D: NA
CDR3: CASSLTYGGELFF
DNA: TGTGCCAGCTCACTCACCTATGGCGGGGAGCTGTTTTTT

size: NA
length: 14
J: TRBJ1-2
V: TRBV5-4
D: NA
CDR3: CASSSSGQYYGYTF
DNA: TGTGCCAGCAGCTCCAGCGGACAGTACTATGGCTACACCTTC

size: once
length: 16
J: TRBJ2-7
V: TRBV25-1
D: TRBD1
CDR3: CASSETGGRYSYEQYF
DNA: TGTGCCAGCAGTGAGACAGGGGGTAGGTACTCCTACGAGCAGTACTTC

size: NA
length: 13
J: TRBJ2-5
V: TRBV18
D: NA
CDR3: CASSPAGLETQYF
DNA: TGTGCCAGCTCACCAGCAGGCCTGGAGACCCAGTACTTC

size: once
length: 14
J: TRBJ1-2
V: TRBV5-4
D: NA
CDR3: CASSLEMTAHGYTF
DNA: TGTGCCAGCAGCTTGGAGATGACCGCCCATGGCTACACCTTC

size: NA
length: 14
J: TRBJ1-2
V: TRBV9
D: NA
CDR3: CASSPRDTAYGYTF
DNA: TGTGCCAGCAGCCCACGGGACACTGCCTATGGCTACACCTTC

size: NA
length: 12
J: TRBJ2-5
V: TRBV6-5
D: NA
CDR3: CASSEQGETQYF
DNA: TGTGCCAGCAGCGAACAGGGAGAGACCCAGTACTTC

size: NA
length: 13
J: TRBJ2-2
V: TRBV5-1
D: NA
CDR3: CASSGLSTGELFF
DNA: TGCGCCAGCAGCGGCCTAAGTACCGGGGAGCTGTTTTTT

size: medium-sized
length: 12
J: TRBJ1-1
V: TRBV6-6
D: NA
CDR3: CASKPSRDEAFF
DNA: TGTGCCAGCAAACCTAGCAGGGATGAAGCTTTCTTT

size: few
length: 14
J: TRBJ2-7
V: TRBV4-1
D: NA
CDR3: CASSQDRSTYEQYF
DNA: TGCGCCAGCAGCCAAGACCGGTCAACCTACGAGCAGTACTTC

size: NA
length: 11
J: TRBJ2-5
V: TRBV11-2
D: NA
CDR3: CASSPKETQYF
DNA: TGTGCCAGCAGCCCGAAAGAGACCCAGTACTTC

size: few
length: 12
J: TRBJ2-5
V: TRBV2
D: NA
CDR3: CASKEGMETQYF
DNA: TGTGCCAGCAAAGAGGGCATGGAGACCCAGTACTTC

size: NA
length: 14
J: TRBJ2-1
V: TRBV7-9
D: NA
CDR3: CASNEGSSYNEQFF
DNA: TGTGCCAGCAATGAGGGAAGCTCCTACAATGAGCAGTTCTTC

size: NA
length: 9
J: TRBJ2-3
V: TRBV27
D: NA
CDR3: CANGDTQYF
DNA: TGTGCTAACGGGGATACGCAGTATTTT

size: NA
length: 13
J: TRBJ2-3
V: TRBV2
D: NA
CDR3: CASSTGVGDTQYF
DNA: TGTGCCAGCAGTACGGGAGTCGGGGATACGCAGTATTTT

size: NA
length: 14
J: TRBJ2-7
V: TRBV7-8
D: NA
CDR3: CASSFTGASYEQYF
DNA: TGTGCCAGCAGCTTTACTGGGGCGTCCTACGAGCAGTACTTC

size: NA
length: 15
J: TRBJ2-3
V: TRBV4-1
D: NA
CDR3: CASSQSQAGTDTQYF
DNA: TGCGCCAGCAGCCAGAGTCAGGCGGGAACAGATACGCAGTATTTT

size: few
length: 14
J: TRBJ2-7
V: TRBV27
D: TRBD1
CDR3: CASSFRDRGYEQYF
DNA: TGTGCCAGCAGTTTCCGGGACAGGGGTTACGAGCAGTACTTC

size: once
length: 18
J: TRBJ2-2
V: TRBV7-9
D: TRBD2
CDR3: CASSPPRTSGPNTGELFF
DNA: TGTGCCAGCAGCCCCCCCAGGACTAGCGGGCCGAACACCGGGGAGCTGTTTTTT

size: NA
length: 15
J: TRBJ1-1
V: TRBV28
D: TRBD1
CDR3: CASSPGTAMNTEAFF
DNA: TGTGCCAGCAGTCCGGGGACAGCCATGAACACTGAAGCTTTCTTT

size: NA
length: 12
J: TRBJ2-7
V: TRBV18
D: NA
CDR3: CASSTESYEQYF
DNA: TGTGCCAGCTCAACCGAGTCCTACGAGCAGTACTTC

size: NA
length: 14
J: TRBJ2-7
V: TRBV19
D: TRBD2
CDR3: CASSSAGGSYEQYF
DNA: TGTGCCAGTAGTTCAGCGGGAGGCTCCTACGAGCAGTACTTC

size: NA
length: 17
J: TRBJ2-5
V: TRBV27
D: NA
CDR3: CASSLSPTGTTLGTQYF
DNA: TGTGCCAGCAGTTTATCCCCTACCGGGACCACCTTGGGGACCCAGTACTTC

size: NA
length: 15
J: TRBJ2-3
V: TRBV9
D: NA
CDR3: CASSVSAGSTDTQYF
DNA: TGTGCCAGCAGCGTATCGGCGGGAAGCACAGATACGCAGTATTTT

size: NA
length: 14
J: TRBJ2-5
V: TRBV7-2
D: NA
CDR3: CASSLASAQETQYF
DNA: TGTGCCAGCAGCTTAGCTAGCGCACAAGAGACCCAGTACTTC

size: NA
length: 14
J: TRBJ1-2
V: TRBV28
D: NA
CDR3: CASSFRAGPSGYTF
DNA: TGTGCCAGCAGTTTTAGGGCCGGCCCGAGCGGCTACACCTTC

size: once
length: 15
J: TRBJ2-7
V: TRBV9
D: TRBD2
CDR3: CASSPYPAGGGEQYF
DNA: TGTGCCAGCAGCCCGTACCCGGCGGGAGGTGGCGAGCAGTACTTC

size: once
length: 15
J: TRBJ2-7
V: TRBV2
D: NA
CDR3: CASRAWEADLGEQYF
DNA: TGTGCCAGCAGGGCTTGGGAGGCCGATTTAGGCGAGCAGTACTTC

size: NA
length: 14
J: TRBJ2-7
V: TRBV6-1
D: TRBD2
CDR3: CASSDGTRHYEQYF
DNA: TGTGCCAGCAGTGACGGGACTAGACACTACGAGCAGTACTTC

size: NA
length: 11
J: TRBJ1-5
V: TRBV20-1
D: NA
CDR3: CSASNDQPQHF
DNA: TGCAGTGCATCGAACGATCAGCCCCAGCATTTT

size: NA
length: 19
J: TRBJ2-7
V: TRBV9
D: TRBD2
CDR3: CASSVGRGLAGGFSYEQYF
DNA: TGTGCCAGCAGCGTAGGGAGGGGACTAGCGGGAGGCTTCTCCTACGAGCAGTACTTC

size: NA
length: 14
J: TRBJ1-3
V: TRBV9
D: TRBD1
CDR3: CASSGRQGRNTIYF
DNA: TGTGCCAGCAGCGGAAGACAGGGTAGAAACACCATATATTTT

size: few
length: 13
J: TRBJ1-5
V: TRBV28
D: NA
CDR3: CASSFVGNQPQHF
DNA: TGTGCCAGCAGTTTTGTGGGAAATCAGCCCCAGCATTTT

size: NA
length: 16
J: TRBJ1-3
V: TRBV28
D: NA
CDR3: CASSPPRRGSGNTIYF
DNA: TGTGCCAGCAGCCCCCCAAGGCGGGGCTCTGGAAACACCATATATTTT

size: NA
length: 17
J: TRBJ2-2
V: TRBV28
D: NA
CDR3: CASSLRRASVNTGELFF
DNA: TGTGCCAGCAGTTTAAGGCGGGCTAGCGTTAACACCGGGGAGCTGTTTTTT

size: once
length: 13
J: TRBJ2-1
V: TRBV6-4
D: NA
CDR3: CASSSGEDNEQFF
DNA: TGTGCCAGCAGCAGCGGTGAGGACAATGAGCAGTTCTTC

size: NA
length: 14
J: TRBJ2-7
V: TRBV7-8
D: NA
CDR3: CASSLGDVSYEQYF
DNA: TGTGCCAGCAGCTTAGGGGACGTCTCCTACGAGCAGTACTTC

size: once
length: 15
J: TRBJ2-5
V: TRBV6-5
D: TRBD2
CDR3: CASSELAARGETQYF
DNA: TGTGCCAGCAGCGAACTAGCGGCGCGGGGGGAGACCCAGTACTTC

size: NA
length: 13
J: TRBJ1-1
V: TRBV14
D: NA
CDR3: CASSQGMNTEAFF
DNA: TGTGCCAGCAGCCAAGGAATGAACACTGAAGCTTTCTTT

size: NA
length: 15
J: TRBJ2-7
V: TRBV19
D: TRBD1
CDR3: CASRSSGTGSYEQYF
DNA: TGTGCCAGTCGATCATCCGGGACAGGGAGCTACGAGCAGTACTTC

size: NA
length: 12
J: TRBJ2-7
V: TRBV7-9
D: NA
CDR3: CATARRDYEQYF
DNA: TGTGCCACCGCCCGCAGGGACTACGAGCAGTACTTC

size: NA
length: 14
J: TRBJ2-2
V: TRBV5-1
D: TRBD1
CDR3: CASGEQGVTGELFF
DNA: TGCGCCAGCGGCGAACAGGGGGTAACCGGGGAGCTGTTTTTT